The present entry profiles one T cell receptor (beta chain) with its context. This entry belongs to a study of blood T cell repertoires in COVID-19. Study context: Spain, Italy and the United States supplied samples that represented acute and convalescent COVID-19.

The CDR3 length is 15 residues. Trimming took 0 bases from V and 1 from J, leaving 9 bases between them. Looked up from germline, CDR1 is SGHTS and CDR2 is YDEGEE. Original processing methods: The authors estimated nucleated cell counts from reference gene primer amplification. Some clones are missing from TCRdb's copy, which holds only in-frame ones; the method was immunoSEQ multiplex PCR. V and J calls plus clone size are reproduced from that table; the DNA served to infer D and trimming. The repertoire holds about 140,000 clones, with around 73% as singletons. The chain links TRBV5-8 to TRBJ2-3, with a tentative D call TRBD1 (6 bases). The material sequenced was peripheral blood. The TCR was taken from a man aged 60 to 75 who had recovered from COVID-19. The CDR3 DNA reads as TGTGCCAGCAGCTTGGGTGCAGGGGGCACAGATACGCAGTATTTT. It specifies CASSLGAGGTDTQYF.